One sample yielded the 8 T cell receptor beta chains listed below, sequenced in a study of blood T cell repertoires in COVID-19. Method: immunoSEQ multiplex PCR; TCRdb's copy keeps in-frame clones and lacks some. The sample carries 300,000 or so clones, more than 75% recorded once. Sequenced input: PBMCs or T cells enriched from blood (not recorded which). These receptor sequences come from a woman aged 18-30 years who had recovered from COVID-19.

This clone was observed a handful of times. The rearrangement uses TRBV2 and TRBJ1-2; 7 bases align to TRBD1. Trimming cost V 6 bases and J 6 bases; bases outside gene matches: 7. The germline CDR1 and CDR2 sequences are SNHLY and FYNNEI. This CDR3 region has 13 residues. CDR3 nucleotides: TGTGCCAGCAGGAGGGGGCAGGCAGATGGCTACACCTTC. As protein: CASRRGQADGYTF.

The chain is built from TRBV5-1 and TRBJ2-2; TRBD1 is a possible D gene (6 bases). V gave up 0 bases and J gave up 5 bases, with 17 bases separating them. The CDR3 is made up of 17 amino acids. Germline V lookup: CDR1 SGHRS, CDR2 YFSETQ. The CDR3 DNA reads as TGCGCCAGCAGCTTGGGGTCAAACGGGACATTTACCGGGGAGCTGTTTTTT. Protein: CASSLGSNGTFTGELFF.

This chain connects TRBV11-2 to TRBJ2-3; 9 nucleotides agree with TRBD2. The CDR3 is 19 residues long. Unmatched junction bases numbered 20, after V lost 5 bases and J lost 5 bases. Germline V gives CDR1 SGHAT, CDR2 FQNNGV. CDR3 loop: CASSLGRGRQREVGDTQYF. The CDR3 region has the DNA TGTGCCAGCAGCCTCGGGAGGGGCAGGCAGCGGGAGGTTGGAGATACGCAGTATTTT. The variable domain in full, with the rest retrieved from reference TRBV11-2 and TRBJ2-3, is EAGVAQSPRYKIIEKRQSVAFWCNPISGHATLYWYQQILGQGPKLLIQFQNNGVVDDSQLPKDRFSAERLKGVDSTLKIQPAKLEDSAVYLCASSLGRGRQREVGDTQYFGPGTRLTVL.

The rearrangement joins TRBV28 to TRBJ2-7, with TRBD1 identical over 11 bases. Germline V CDR1 and CDR2: MDHEN, SYDVKM. CDR3 size: 15 residues. Germline trimming cut 1 base from V and 6 bases from J; bases unmatched to any gene: 5. CDR3 protein: CASSLSDRGLGEQYF. The CDR3 bases are TGTGCCAGCAGTTTATCGGACAGGGGGCTGGGCGAGCAGTACTTC. Full variable domain (missing parts from reference TRBV28 and TRBJ2-7): DVKVTQSSRYLVKRTGEKVFLECVQDMDHENMFWYRQDPGLGLRLIYFSYDVKMKEKGDIPEGYSVSREKKERFSLILESASTNQTSMYLCASSLSDRGLGEQYFGPGTRLTVT.

The chain carries TRBV7-9 and TRBJ1-4; D is possibly TRBD1 (6 bases). V lost 3 bases to trimming and J lost 5 bases, with 10 bases between them. CDR1 is SEHNR, CDR2 FQNEAQ, per germline (reference sequence). The CDR3 extends over 14 amino acids. Here the CDR3 reads CASSLGAGNEKLFF. The CDR3 nucleotides read TGTGCCAGCAGCTTGGGGGCAGGGAATGAAAAACTGTTTTTT. Filled out from reference TRBV7-9 and TRBJ1-4, the complete variable domain reads DTGVSQNPRHKITKRGQNVTFRCDPISEHNRLYWYRQTLGQGPEFLTYFQNEAQLEKSRLLSDRFSAERPKGSFSTLEIQRTEQGDSAMYLCASSLGAGNEKLFFGSGTQLSVL.

The J gene is TRBJ1-5, the V gene TRBV19; no firm D call. The V end was cut by 3 bases, the J end by 6 bases, with 6 bases between. This CDR3 has 12 amino acids. Germline V gives CDR1 LNHDA, CDR2 SQIVND (reference sequence). The DNA for the CDR3 is TGTGCCAGTAGTATTACGGGTCAGCCCCAGCATTTT. Its translation is CASSITGQPQHF.

The chain recombines TRBV25-1 with TRBJ1-6; D ambiguous. From germline, CDR1 is MGHDK and CDR2 SYGVNS. The ends were cut back, 4 bases at V and 14 bases at J, with 15 bases in the middle. This CDR3 is 13 amino acids long. CDR3 protein: CASSGDEGGALHF. CDR3 nucleotides: TGTGCCAGCAGTGGAGATGAGGGCGGGGCCCTCCACTTT.

This rearrangement joins TRBV18 to TRBJ1-5, with 10 bases lining up with TRBD1. Unmatched junction bases numbered 3, after V lost 6 bases and J lost 4 bases. CDR3 size: 14 residues. The V gene's germline CDR1 is KGHSH and CDR2 LQKENI. The CDR3 coding sequence is TGTGCCAGCTCTCGACAGGGGGCAAATCAGCCCCAGCATTTT. It codes for CASSRQGANQPQHF.